This TCR beta chain came from a study of blood T cell repertoires in COVID-19. Study-wide context: COVID-19 samples from acute and convalescent phases originated in the United States, Italy and Spain.

V lost 7 bases to trimming and J lost 7 bases, with 17 bases between them. The CDR3 totals 14 residues. Germline assignment: CDR1 SEHNR and CDR2 FQNEAQ (reference sequence). Enrollees, about 18 to 100 years old, lived in 24 US areas. Donors in Cohort 3 who had recovered were those with two negative PCRs, healthcare professional clearance, or resolution of their symptoms. Under the authors' procedure: Estimation of nucleated cell counts relied on the amplification of reference gene primers. Some clones are missing from TCRdb's copy, which holds only in-frame ones; the method was immunoSEQ multiplex PCR. That table gives V, J and clone size, and the DNA gave D and trimming. The sample carries 300,000 to 350,000 clones, 75% to 90% recorded once.

This chain uses TRBV7-9 with TRBJ2-1, with D tentatively TRBD1 (5 bases). Material for sequencing was PBMCs or T cells enriched from blood (not recorded which). The TCR originated in a man in his thirties or forties who had recovered from COVID-19. The CDR3 nucleotides read TGTGCCAGCATGGGCCAAGGGGATGAGAATGAGCAGTTCTTC. This gives the protein CASMGQGDENEQFF.